Sequencing of this T cell receptor beta chain was carried out in a study of T-cell memory formation after mild COVID-19. TCRdb called the 5' RACE reads again in MiXCR, with one record for every CDR3 protein. Of just over 60,000 distinct CDR3 sequences listed, approximately 9% are singletons. The sample holds a few counts of this clonotype. Material: PBMCs or a T cell subset sorted from them (not recorded which). The origin of this receptor is a young man who had mild COVID-19 (a few samples of this study predate the infection). Cell type and time point are not known.

The CDR3 sequence is CSASGGLHGYTF. The CDR3, as DNA: TGCAGTGCTAGTGGCGGTCTTCACGGCTACACCTTC. The chain joins TRBV20-1 to TRBJ1-2, with D uncertain. V dropped 3 bases and J dropped 8 bases, with 13 bases sitting between them. Germline loops: CDR1 DFQATT, CDR2 SNEGSKA (reference sequence). The CDR3 spans 12 residues.